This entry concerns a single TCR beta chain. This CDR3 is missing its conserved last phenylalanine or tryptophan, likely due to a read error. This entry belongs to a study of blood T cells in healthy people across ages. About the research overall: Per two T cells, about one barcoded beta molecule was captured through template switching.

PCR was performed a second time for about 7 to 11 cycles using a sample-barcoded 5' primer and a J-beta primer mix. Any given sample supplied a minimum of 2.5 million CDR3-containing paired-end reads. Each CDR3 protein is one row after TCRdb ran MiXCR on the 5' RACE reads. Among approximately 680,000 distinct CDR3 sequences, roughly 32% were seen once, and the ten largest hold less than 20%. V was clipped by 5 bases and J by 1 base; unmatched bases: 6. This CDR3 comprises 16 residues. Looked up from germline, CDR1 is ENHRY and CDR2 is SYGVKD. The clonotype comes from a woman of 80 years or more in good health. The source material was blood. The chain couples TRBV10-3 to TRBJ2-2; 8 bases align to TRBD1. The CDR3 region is CAISPSGTGNTGELFV. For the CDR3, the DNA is TGTGCCATCAGTCCCTCCGGGACAGGGAACACCGGGGAGCTGTTTGTT.